Presented here are 29 T cell receptor beta chains from one specimen sequenced in a study of human T cells and chemical hapten exposure. TCRdb ran MiXCR on the RACE reads and lists one entry per CDR3 protein. The sample shows about 84,000 distinct CDR3 sequences, under 14% of them seen only once. Stated time point: patch test 3, about 24 weeks after DPC sensitization. This sample's treatment: therapeutic diphenylcyclopropenone sensitization with weekly scalp DPC. Sequences were derived from whole blood, sampled in connection with sensitization to the hapten diphenylcyclopropenone (DPC). These receptors originate from a woman in her forties or fifties with alopecia areata. Some clones in this sample may be carry-over from other donors' samples.

In its sample, this clonotype was seen many times. This sequence joins TRBV5-8 and TRBJ1-3; D is unresolved. The CDR3 covers 15 residues. Germline-derived CDR1 and CDR2 are SGHTS and YDEGEE. Trimming stripped 4 bases from V and 4 bases from J, with 15 bases between. The CDR3 DNA is TGTGCCAGCAGCGCAAACCCGATGCCCGGAAACACCATATATTTT. Its protein is CASSANPMPGNTIYF.

V gene TRBV30 combines with J gene TRBJ1-6; possibly TRBD1 for D (5 bases). Trimming cost V 1 base and J 3 bases, with 16 bases left between them. Per the germline V gene, CDR1 is GTSNPN and CDR2 is SVGIG (reference sequence). The length of the CDR3 is 17 residues. The CDR3, as DNA: TGTGCCTGGAGTGCCCCAAACGGGGGTTACTATAATTCACCCCTCCACTTT. Its protein product is CAWSAPNGGYYNSPLHF.

Here the CDR3 reads CASSSSFGQGETQYF. CDR3 coding DNA: TGTGCCAGCAGTTCTTCCTTCGGACAGGGCGAGACCCAGTACTTC. The chain recombines TRBV28 with TRBJ2-5; TRBD1 matches at 8 bases. Germline assignment: CDR1 MDHEN and CDR2 SYDVKM. The CDR3 is 15 amino acids. Trimming at V came to 4 bases and at J to 5 bases, leaving 9 bases not matched to a gene.

This clonotype was picked up many times. The V call is TRBV21-1, the J call TRBJ2-5; the table's D call of TRBD2 was not tested on the DNA. TRBV21-1 is shown as a pseudogene. This CDR3 region has 14 residues. CDR3 sequence: CASRGLAGQETQYF. As DNA, the CDR3 is TGTGCCAGCAGAGGACTAGCGGGTCAAGAGACCCAGTACTTC.

This clonotype was picked up a small number of times. V and J are TRBV28 and TRBJ2-1; D is unclear. From germline, CDR1 is MDHEN and CDR2 SYDVKM. The V end was cut by 5 bases, the J end by 8 bases, with 10 bases between. This CDR3 comprises 12 residues. This chain's CDR3 is CASSKTAYEQFF. For the CDR3, the DNA is TGTGCCAGCAGTAAGACCGCCTATGAGCAGTTCTTC.

This clonotype appeared many times. This chain links TRBV30 with TRBJ2-7; no reliable D call. The CDR3 totals 15 residues. The germline V and J ends were trimmed by 0 bases and 0 bases, with 12 bases remaining between them. Germline CDR1 and CDR2: GTSNPN and SVGIG (reference sequence). The DNA of the CDR3 is TGTGCCTGGAGTGTACAGTTACATTCCTCCTACGAGCAGTACTTC. Translated: CAWSVQLHSSYEQYF.

This clonotype has at least ten counts. The chain employs TRBV11-2 and TRBJ2-5; 7 nucleotides line up with TRBD1. Germline CDR1 reads SGHAT; CDR2 reads FQNNGV. V gave up 4 bases and J gave up 1 base; unmatched junction bases: 6. The CDR3 has 15 amino acids. In nucleotides, the CDR3 is TGTGCCAGCAGCTCGGACAGGCCCCTCCAAGAGACCCAGTACTTC. Its translation: CASSSDRPLQETQYF.

The rearrangement uses TRBV5-6 and TRBJ2-2; tentative D call: TRBD1 (5 bases). V was clipped by 4 bases and J by 5 bases, with 12 bases between them. The CDR3 spans 14 residues. Germline V gene data show CDR1 as SGHDT and CDR2 as YYEEEE. The CDR3 coding sequence is TGTGCCAGCAGCAGGACCCGACAGACCGGGGAGCTGTTTTTT. This translates into CASSRTRQTGELFF.

This clonotype was picked up many times. The chain combines TRBV10-3 with TRBJ2-5; 11 bases match TRBD2. The junction had 4 bases not matched to a gene; V was cut back by 6 bases and J by 1 base. Germline V gives CDR1 ENHRY, CDR2 SYGVKD. There are 15 residues in the CDR3. Here the CDR3 DNA reads TGTGCCATCAGAGGGACTAGCGGCTCCCAAGAGACCCAGTACTTC. It translates to CAIRGTSGSQETQYF.

The genes are TRBV5-5 and TRBJ1-3; D gene uncertain. The CDR3 is 15 residues long. The germline V and J ends were trimmed by 0 bases and 0 bases, with 7 bases remaining between them. Germline CDR1 SGHKS, CDR2 YYEKEE (reference sequence). CDR3 coding DNA: TGTGCCAGCAGCTTGGAGGTTGCCTCTGGAAACACCATATATTTT. Its protein product is CASSLEVASGNTIYF.

The V gene is TRBV28, the J gene TRBJ2-7; D might be TRBD2 (5 bases). CDR1 and CDR2 (germline): MDHEN, SYDVKM. The CDR3 has 11 amino acids. Trimming removed 3 bases at V and 6 bases at J, with 6 bases between. The CDR3 sequence is CASSFGVEQYF. The DNA of the CDR3 is TGTGCCAGCAGTTTCGGGGTCGAGCAGTACTTC.

This clonotype occurred many times. This chain connects TRBV28 to TRBJ2-5; 7 bases map to TRBD2. CDR1 is MDHEN and CDR2 is SYDVKM in the germline V gene. The V gene end was trimmed by 6 bases and the J gene end by 5 bases; junction bases not matched to a gene: 12. CDR3 length equals 15 residues. The CDR3 is CASSPLRREAETQYF. The CDR3 nucleotides are TGTGCCAGCAGCCCATTGAGACGGGAGGCCGAGACCCAGTACTTC.

The chain employs TRBV29-1 and TRBJ2-3; TRBD2 agrees at 8 bases. The CDR3 runs 14 residues. Germline CDR1 and CDR2: SQVTM and ANQGSEA. Trimming removed 1 base from V and 5 bases from J; junction bases left unmatched: 5. The DNA of the CDR3 is TGCAGCGTTGAAGGGGGACTAGATGGAGATACGCAGTATTTT. Translating it yields CSVEGGLDGDTQYF.

Ten or more counts support this clonotype. The chain employs TRBV11-2 and TRBJ2-2; 12 nucleotides agree with TRBD2. The CDR3 extends over 15 amino acids. Germline-derived CDR1 and CDR2 are SGHAT and FQNNGV. With 5 bases clipped from V and 6 bases from J, the junction kept 4 bases outside the gene matches. Written as DNA, the CDR3 is TGTGCCAGCAGCCTTCGACTAGCGGGAGCCGGGGAGCTGTTTTTT. It specifies CASSLRLAGAGELFF.

The table lists this clonotype with a few counts. This rearrangement joins TRBV7-2 to TRBJ2-7, with 9 nucleotides matching TRBD1. J was trimmed by 2 bases and V by 3 bases; bases with no gene match: 2. This CDR3 is built from 14 residues. Germline V CDR1 and CDR2: SGHTA, FQGNSA. The CDR3 here is CASSFGTGTYEQYF. The CDR3 DNA is TGTGCCAGCAGCTTCGGGACAGGGACCTACGAGCAGTACTTC.

At least ten counts were recorded for this clonotype. The V and J genes are TRBV24-1 and TRBJ2-3; 7 positions agree with TRBD2. Trimming cost V 0 bases and J 1 base; bases outside gene matches: 0. Per germline, CDR1 KGHDR and CDR2 SFDVKD. There are 15 residues in the CDR3. The CDR3 sequence is CATSDLLAGTDTQYF. The CDR3 DNA reads as TGTGCCACCAGTGATTTGCTAGCGGGCACAGATACGCAGTATTTT.

This clonotype has just a few counts. This chain links TRBV3-1 with TRBJ2-5, with D uncertain. CDR1 LGHDT and CDR2 YNNKEL come from the germline V gene (reference sequence). The CDR3 is 15 residues long. V was pared by 1 base and J by 1 base, with 10 bases between. The CDR3 is CASSQGIPRQETQYF. For the CDR3, the DNA is TGTGCCAGCAGCCAAGGCATCCCACGCCAAGAGACCCAGTACTTC.

This clonotype came up a few times. The chain recombines TRBV20-1 with TRBJ2-1; TRBD1 matches 7 bases. The CDR3 has 14 residues. V lost 3 bases, J lost 2 bases, and 4 bases stayed unmatched. Germline V gene lookup returns CDR1 DFQATT and CDR2 SNEGSKA (reference sequence). This CDR3 is CSASDRAAYNEQFF. DNA of the CDR3: TGCAGTGCTAGCGACAGGGCGGCCTACAATGAGCAGTTCTTC.

This clonotype was seen a handful of times. The chain combines TRBV6-1 with TRBJ2-6, with 7 bases that match TRBD2. The length of the CDR3 is 16 residues. Trimming took 8 bases from V and 0 from J; bases not matched to a gene: 7. CDR1 and CDR2 from the germline V gene are MNHNS and SASEGT. The CDR3 nucleotides read TGTGCCAGCGAGAGCGGGGAGAGCTCTGGGGCCAACGTCCTGACTTTC. Amino acids: CASESGESSGANVLTF.

The CDR3 DNA follows: TGTGCCAGCGGCAGGGCGAGCTCCTATAATTCACCCCTCCACTTT. Its translation is CASGRASSYNSPLHF. This chain connects TRBV11-2 to TRBJ1-6; maybe TRBD1 (5 bases). V dropped 8 bases and J dropped 0 bases, with 11 bases sitting between them. Germline values: CDR1 SGHAT, CDR2 FQNNGV. This CDR3 is 15 amino acids long.

This clonotype was counted ten times or more. J is TRBJ1-3 and V is TRBV9, with D unresolved. The CDR3 covers 12 residues. The germline V and J ends were trimmed by 0 bases and 9 bases, with 7 bases remaining between them. Germline V gene lookup returns CDR1 SGDLS and CDR2 YYNGEE. The CDR3: CASSVGQSTIYF. The DNA of the CDR3 is TGTGCCAGCAGCGTAGGCCAAAGCACCATATATTTT.

This clonotype was seen repeatedly, ten times or more. CDR3 sequence: CASSALRAGRGEQYF. CDR3 nucleotides: TGTGCCAGCAGCGCCTTAAGAGCGGGAAGAGGCGAGCAGTACTTC. This chain connects TRBV11-2 to TRBJ2-7, with 7 positions matching TRBD2. This CDR3 is built from 15 residues. With 5 bases clipped from V and 6 bases from J, the junction kept 13 bases outside the gene matches. CDR1 and CDR2 (germline): SGHAT, FQNNGV.

This clonotype was observed many times. J is TRBJ1-1 and V is TRBV30; 9 bases match TRBD1. Germline values: CDR1 GTSNPN, CDR2 SVGIG (reference sequence). This CDR3 has 15 residues. V lost 4 bases and J lost 2; bases outside the gene matches: 8. CDR3 DNA: TGTGCCTGGACCCACAGGGGGCGAATCAACACTGAAGCTTTCTTT. Translation: CAWTHRGRINTEAFF.

This clonotype has at least ten counts. The chain uses TRBV11-2 and TRBJ2-3; maybe TRBD1 (5 bases). Germline V gives CDR1 SGHAT, CDR2 FQNNGV. V shed 1 base and J shed 1 base, with 9 bases lying between them. The CDR3 is made up of 15 amino acids. The CDR3: CASSLGGQGTDTQYF. The CDR3 bases are TGTGCCAGCAGCTTAGGGGGCCAGGGCACAGATACGCAGTATTTT.

This chain uses TRBV10-2 with TRBJ1-4, with D possibly being TRBD1 (6 bases). The CDR3 sequence is 15 residues long. Trimming stripped 0 bases from V and 4 bases from J, with 9 bases between. The germline V gene encodes CDR1 WSHSY and CDR2 SAAADI. The CDR3 sequence is CASSESGGINEKLFF. The CDR3 DNA sequence: TGCGCCAGCAGTGAGTCAGGGGGGATTAATGAAAAACTGTTTTTT.

This clonotype showed up just a few times. The rearrangement links TRBV10-1 to TRBJ2-3; 8 nucleotides align to TRBD2. The CDR3 sequence is 17 residues long. Trimming cost V 6 bases and J 0 bases; bases outside gene matches: 11. Germline assignment: CDR1 WNHNN and CDR2 SYGVQD (reference sequence). The CDR3 DNA reads as TGCGCCAGCAGCTCCTCGCAACTAGCGGCTAGCACAGATACGCAGTATTTT. Protein product: CASSSSQLAASTDTQYF.

This clonotype was seen only a few times. At one end the junction does not follow the germline gene, possibly because of a read error. This rearrangement joins TRBV20-1 to TRBJ2-3; D remains unclear. The length of the CDR3 is 14 residues. The germline gives CDR1 DFQATT, CDR2 SNEGSKA (reference sequence). The CDR3 spells CSADTASGTDTQYF. The CDR3 nucleotides are TGCAGTGCTGATACTGCCTCTGGCACAGATACGCAATATTTT.

This clonotype showed up many times. This chain connects TRBV7-3 to TRBJ2-2; D is unresolved. Germline CDR1 reads SGHTA; CDR2 reads FQGTGA. V dropped 4 bases and J dropped 1 base, with 10 bases sitting between them. This CDR3 has 15 amino acids. The DNA of the CDR3 is TGTGCCAGCAGCTCACTACCTGGGAACACCGGGGAGCTGTTTTTT. Its translation: CASSSLPGNTGELFF.

This clonotype came up many times. This chain connects TRBV3-1 to TRBJ2-1; unclear D gene. From germline, CDR1 is LGHDT and CDR2 YNNKEL (reference sequence). With 4 bases removed from V and 6 bases from J, the gap between germline ends came to 16 bases. The CDR3 has 15 residues. The CDR3 region is CASSPDSVPVNEQFF. As DNA, the CDR3 is TGTGCCAGCAGCCCCGACTCCGTTCCGGTCAATGAGCAGTTCTTC.